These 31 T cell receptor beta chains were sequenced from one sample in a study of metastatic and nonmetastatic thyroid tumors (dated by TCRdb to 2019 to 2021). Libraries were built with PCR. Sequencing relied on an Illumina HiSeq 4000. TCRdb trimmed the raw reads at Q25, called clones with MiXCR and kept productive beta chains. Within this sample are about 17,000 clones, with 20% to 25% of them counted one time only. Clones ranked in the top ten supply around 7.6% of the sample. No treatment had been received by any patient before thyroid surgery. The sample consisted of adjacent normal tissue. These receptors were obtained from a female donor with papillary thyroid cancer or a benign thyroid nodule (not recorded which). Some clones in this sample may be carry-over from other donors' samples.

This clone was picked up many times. CDR3 loop: CSASFGQYTQYF. In DNA form, the CDR3 reads TGCAGTGCTAGCTTCGGACAGTATACGCAGTATTTT. The rearrangement links TRBV20-1 to TRBJ2-3, with D perhaps matching TRBD1 (6 bases). Germline V gene data show CDR1 as DFQATT and CDR2 as SNEGSKA (reference sequence). The V end was cut by 3 bases, the J end by 7 bases, with 11 bases between. The CDR3 is 12 residues long.

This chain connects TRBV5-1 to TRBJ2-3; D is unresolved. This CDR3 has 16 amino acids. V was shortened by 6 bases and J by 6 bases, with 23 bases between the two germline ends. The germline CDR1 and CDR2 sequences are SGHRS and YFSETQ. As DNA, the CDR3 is TGCGCCAGCACCTTAGGCGGCACTGTTATTGGTGATACGCAGTATTTT. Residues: CASTLGGTVIGDTQYF.

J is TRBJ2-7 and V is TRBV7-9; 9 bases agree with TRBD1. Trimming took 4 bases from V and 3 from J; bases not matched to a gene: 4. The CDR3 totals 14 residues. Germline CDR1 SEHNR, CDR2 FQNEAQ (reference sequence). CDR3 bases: TGTGCCAGCAGCTCCGGGACAGGGTACTACGAGCAGTACTTC. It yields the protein CASSSGTGYYEQYF.

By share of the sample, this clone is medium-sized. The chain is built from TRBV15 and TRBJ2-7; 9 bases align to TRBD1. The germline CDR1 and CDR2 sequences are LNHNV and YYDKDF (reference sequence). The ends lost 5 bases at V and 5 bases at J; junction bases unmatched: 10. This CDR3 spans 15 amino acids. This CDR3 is CATSRRPGQGDEQYF. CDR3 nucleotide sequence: TGTGCCACCAGCCGCCGCCCGGGACAGGGAGACGAGCAGTACTTC.

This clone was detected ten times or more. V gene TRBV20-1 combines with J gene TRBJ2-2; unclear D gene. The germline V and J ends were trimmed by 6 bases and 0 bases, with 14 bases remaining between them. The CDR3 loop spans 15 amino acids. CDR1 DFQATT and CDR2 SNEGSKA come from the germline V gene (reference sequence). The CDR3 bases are TGCAGTGCCCGGCGGCAGAACTCGAACACCGGGGAGCTGTTTTTT. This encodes CSARRQNSNTGELFF.

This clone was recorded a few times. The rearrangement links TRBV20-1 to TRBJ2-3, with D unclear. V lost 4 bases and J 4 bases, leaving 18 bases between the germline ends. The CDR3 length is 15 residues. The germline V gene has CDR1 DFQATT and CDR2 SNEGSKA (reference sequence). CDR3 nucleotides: TGCAGTGCTATGCCTCCCCCGTATTCTCCAGATACGCAGTATTTT. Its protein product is CSAMPPPYSPDTQYF.

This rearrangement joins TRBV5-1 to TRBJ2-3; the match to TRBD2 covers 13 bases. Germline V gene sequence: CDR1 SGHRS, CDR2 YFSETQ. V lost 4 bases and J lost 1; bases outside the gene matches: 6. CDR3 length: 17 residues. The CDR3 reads CASSAGLAGVGTDTQYF. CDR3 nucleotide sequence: TGCGCCAGCAGCGCTGGACTAGCGGGAGTCGGCACAGATACGCAGTATTTT.

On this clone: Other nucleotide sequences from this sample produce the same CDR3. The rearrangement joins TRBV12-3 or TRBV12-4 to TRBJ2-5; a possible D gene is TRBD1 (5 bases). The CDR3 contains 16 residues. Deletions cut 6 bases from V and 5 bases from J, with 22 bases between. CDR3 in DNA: TGTGCCAGCAGCTCCCGGCTGACCTCTTCAGGGGAGACCCAGTACTTC. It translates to CASSSRLTSSGETQYF.

CDR3 DNA sequence: TGTGCCAGCAGCCCCCTTATCGGAGCTTGTAACGAGCAGTACTTC. Translating it yields CASSPLIGACNEQYF. The chain has TRBV6-1 and TRBJ2-7; D is undetermined. The CDR3 runs to 15 residues. Trimming pared 6 bases from V and 5 bases from J, leaving 20 bases between. CDR1 is MNHNS, CDR2 SASEGT, per germline.

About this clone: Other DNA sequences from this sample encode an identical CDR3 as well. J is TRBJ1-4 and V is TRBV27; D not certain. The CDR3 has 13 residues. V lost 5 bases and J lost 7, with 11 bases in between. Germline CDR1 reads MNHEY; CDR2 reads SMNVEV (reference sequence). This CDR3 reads CASSPFDGEKLFF. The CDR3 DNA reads TGTGCCAGCAGTCCCTTCGACGGTGAAAAACTGTTTTTT.

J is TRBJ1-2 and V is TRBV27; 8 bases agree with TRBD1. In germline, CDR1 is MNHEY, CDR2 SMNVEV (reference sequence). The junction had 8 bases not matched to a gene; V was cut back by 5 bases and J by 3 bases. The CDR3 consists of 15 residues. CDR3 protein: CASSIRQGTDYGYTF. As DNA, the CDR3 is TGTGCCAGCAGTATCCGACAGGGGACTGACTATGGCTACACCTTC.

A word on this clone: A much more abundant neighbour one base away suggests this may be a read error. The CDR3 protein is CASSQLATGELLF. The CDR3 bases are TGTGCCAGCAGCCAACTAGCGACCGGGGAGCTGCTTTTT. The V gene is TRBV3-1, the J gene TRBJ2-2; possible D gene TRBD2, 6 bases. Germline CDR1 and CDR2: LGHDT and YNNKEL (reference sequence). The CDR3 consists of 13 residues.

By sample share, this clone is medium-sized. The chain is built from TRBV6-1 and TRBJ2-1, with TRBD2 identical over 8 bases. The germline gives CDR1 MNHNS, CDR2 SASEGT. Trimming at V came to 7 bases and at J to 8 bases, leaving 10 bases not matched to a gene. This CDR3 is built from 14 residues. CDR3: CASKGTRVIDEQFF. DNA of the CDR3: TGTGCCAGCAAAGGGACTAGAGTTATCGATGAGCAGTTCTTC.

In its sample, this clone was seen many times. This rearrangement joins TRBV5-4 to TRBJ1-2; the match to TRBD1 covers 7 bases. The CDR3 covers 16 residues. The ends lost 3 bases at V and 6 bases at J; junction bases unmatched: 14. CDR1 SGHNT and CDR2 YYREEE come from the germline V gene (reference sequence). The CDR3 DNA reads TGTGCCAGCAGCTCCCCGGGACAGCTCAAAGACCATGGCTACACCTTC. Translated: CASSSPGQLKDHGYTF.

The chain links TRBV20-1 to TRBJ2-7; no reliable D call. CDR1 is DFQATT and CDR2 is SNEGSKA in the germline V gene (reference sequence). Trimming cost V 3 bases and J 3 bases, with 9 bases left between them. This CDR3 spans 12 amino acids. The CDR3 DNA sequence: TGCAGTGCTAGGTTTCAGATCTACGAGCAGTACTTC. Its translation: CSARFQIYEQYF.

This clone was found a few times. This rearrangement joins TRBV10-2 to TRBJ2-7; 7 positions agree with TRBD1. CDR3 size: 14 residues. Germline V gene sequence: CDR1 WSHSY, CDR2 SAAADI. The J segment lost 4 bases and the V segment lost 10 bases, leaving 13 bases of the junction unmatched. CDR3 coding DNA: TGCGCCATCTTGTCCGGTACAGGGGCGTACGAGCAGTACTTC. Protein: CAILSGTGAYEQYF.

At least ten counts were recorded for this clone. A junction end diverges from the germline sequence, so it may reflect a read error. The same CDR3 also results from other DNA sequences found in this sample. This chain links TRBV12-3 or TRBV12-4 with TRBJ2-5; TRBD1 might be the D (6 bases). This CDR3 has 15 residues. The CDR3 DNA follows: TGTGCCAGCAGCCTCTCCGACAGGTCCAGGGAGACCCAGTACTTT. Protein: CASSLSDRSRETQYF.

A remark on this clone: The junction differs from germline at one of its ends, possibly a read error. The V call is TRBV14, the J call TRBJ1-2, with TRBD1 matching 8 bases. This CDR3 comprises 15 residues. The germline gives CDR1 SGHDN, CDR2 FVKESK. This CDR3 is CASSRWTGLDYCYTF. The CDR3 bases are TGTGCCAGCAGCCGATGGACAGGGTTGGACTATTGCTACACCTTC.

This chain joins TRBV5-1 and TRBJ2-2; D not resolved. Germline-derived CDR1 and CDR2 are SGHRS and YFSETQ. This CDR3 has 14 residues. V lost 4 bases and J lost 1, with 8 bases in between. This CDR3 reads CASSMAVNTGELFF. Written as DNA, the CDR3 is TGCGCCAGCAGCATGGCAGTGAACACCGGGGAGCTGTTTTTT.

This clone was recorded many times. In DNA form, the CDR3 reads TGCAGCGTTAACCGACAGGGTAGCTCCTACGAGCAGTACTTC. Its protein is CSVNRQGSSYEQYF. The chain has TRBV29-1 and TRBJ2-7; 7 bases map to TRBD1. V gave up 5 bases and J gave up 0 bases; unmatched junction bases: 7. This CDR3 has 14 amino acids. From germline, CDR1 is SQVTM and CDR2 ANQGSEA.

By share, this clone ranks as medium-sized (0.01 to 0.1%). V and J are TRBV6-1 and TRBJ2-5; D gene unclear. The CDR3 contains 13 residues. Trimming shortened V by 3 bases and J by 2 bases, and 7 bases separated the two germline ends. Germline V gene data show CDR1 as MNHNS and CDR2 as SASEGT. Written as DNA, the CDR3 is TGTGCCAGCAGTGAGGGCTCGCAAGAGACCCAGTACTTC. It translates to CASSEGSQETQYF.

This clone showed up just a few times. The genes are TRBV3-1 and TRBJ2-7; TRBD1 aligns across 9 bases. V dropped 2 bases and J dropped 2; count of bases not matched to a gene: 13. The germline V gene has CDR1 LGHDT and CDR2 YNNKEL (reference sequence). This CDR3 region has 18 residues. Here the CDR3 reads CASSQMLLGQGPAYEQYF. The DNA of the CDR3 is TGTGCCAGCAGCCAAATGCTACTCGGACAGGGGCCAGCCTACGAGCAGTACTTC.

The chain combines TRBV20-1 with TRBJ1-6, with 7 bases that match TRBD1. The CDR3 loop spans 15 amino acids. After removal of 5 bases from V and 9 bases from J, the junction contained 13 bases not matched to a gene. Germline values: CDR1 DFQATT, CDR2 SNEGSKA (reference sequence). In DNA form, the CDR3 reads TGCAGTGCTCGGGGAGGGACAGAGGTTATTTCACCCCTCCACTTT. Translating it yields CSARGGTEVISPLHF.

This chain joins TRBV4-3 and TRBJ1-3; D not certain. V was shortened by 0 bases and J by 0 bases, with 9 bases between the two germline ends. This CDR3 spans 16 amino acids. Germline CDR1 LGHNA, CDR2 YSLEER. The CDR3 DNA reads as TGCGCCAGCAGCCAAGACCTTACAACCTCTGGAAACACCATATATTTT. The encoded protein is CASSQDLTTSGNTIYF.

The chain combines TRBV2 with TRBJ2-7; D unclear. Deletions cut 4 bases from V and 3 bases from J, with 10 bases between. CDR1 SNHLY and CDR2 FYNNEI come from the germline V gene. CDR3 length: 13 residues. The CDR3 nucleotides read TGTGCCAGCAGTGGAATCACTAACTACGAGCAGTACTTC. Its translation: CASSGITNYEQYF.

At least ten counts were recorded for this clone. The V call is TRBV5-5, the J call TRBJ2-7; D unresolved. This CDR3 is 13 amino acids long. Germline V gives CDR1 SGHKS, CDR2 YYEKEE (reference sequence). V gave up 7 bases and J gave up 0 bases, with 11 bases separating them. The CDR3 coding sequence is TGTGCCAGCGCGAAGTTTGGCTCCTACGAGCAGTACTTC. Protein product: CASAKFGSYEQYF.

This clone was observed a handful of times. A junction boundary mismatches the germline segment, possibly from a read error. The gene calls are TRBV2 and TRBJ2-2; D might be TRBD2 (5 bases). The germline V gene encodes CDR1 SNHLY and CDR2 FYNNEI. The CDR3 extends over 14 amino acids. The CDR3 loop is CASSTLSNTGDLFF. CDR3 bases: TGTGCCAGCAGTACACTTTCGAACACCGGGGATCTGTTTTTT.

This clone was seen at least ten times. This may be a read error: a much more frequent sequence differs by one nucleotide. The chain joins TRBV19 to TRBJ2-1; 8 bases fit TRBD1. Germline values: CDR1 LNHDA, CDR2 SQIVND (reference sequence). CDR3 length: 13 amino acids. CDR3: CASSQGAYNKQFF. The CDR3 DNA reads TGTGCCAGTAGCCAGGGGGCCTACAATAAGCAGTTCTTC.

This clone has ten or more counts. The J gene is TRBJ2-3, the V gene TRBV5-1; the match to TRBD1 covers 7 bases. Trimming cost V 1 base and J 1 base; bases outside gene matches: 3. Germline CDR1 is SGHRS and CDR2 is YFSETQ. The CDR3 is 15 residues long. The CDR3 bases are TGCGCCAGCAGCTTGCCCACAGGGGGCACAGATACGCAGTATTTT. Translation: CASSLPTGGTDTQYF.

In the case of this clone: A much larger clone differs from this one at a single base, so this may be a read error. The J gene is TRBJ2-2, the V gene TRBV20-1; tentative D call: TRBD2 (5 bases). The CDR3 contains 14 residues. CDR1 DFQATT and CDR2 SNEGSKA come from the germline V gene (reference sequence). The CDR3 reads CSATSPLNTGELSF. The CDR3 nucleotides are TGCAGTGCTACTTCACCCCTAAACACCGGGGAGCTGTCTTTT.

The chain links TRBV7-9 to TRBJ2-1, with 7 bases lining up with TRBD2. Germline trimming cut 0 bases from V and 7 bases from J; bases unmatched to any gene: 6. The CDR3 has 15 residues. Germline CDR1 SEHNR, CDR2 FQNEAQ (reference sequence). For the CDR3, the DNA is TGTGCCAGCAGCTTAGCCCTAGCGGCAACTAATGAGCAGTTCTTC. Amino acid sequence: CASSLALAATNEQFF.